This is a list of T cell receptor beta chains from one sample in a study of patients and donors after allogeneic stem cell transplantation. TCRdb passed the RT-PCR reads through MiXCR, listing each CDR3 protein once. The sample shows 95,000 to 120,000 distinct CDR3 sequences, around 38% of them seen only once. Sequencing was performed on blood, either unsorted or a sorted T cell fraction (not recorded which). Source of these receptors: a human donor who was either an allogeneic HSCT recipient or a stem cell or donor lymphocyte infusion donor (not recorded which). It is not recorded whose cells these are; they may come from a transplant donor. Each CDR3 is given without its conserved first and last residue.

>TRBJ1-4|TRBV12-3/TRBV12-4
ASSPRTGPTNEKLF
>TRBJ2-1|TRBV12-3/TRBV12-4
ASSLWGVPDNEQF
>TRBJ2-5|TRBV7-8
ASSWNRRETQY
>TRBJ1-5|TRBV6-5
ASNGGNQPQH
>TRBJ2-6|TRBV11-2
ASSRLRSGANVLT
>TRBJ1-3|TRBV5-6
ASSLLPGQGDTIY
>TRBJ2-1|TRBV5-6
ASSSGKGSEQF
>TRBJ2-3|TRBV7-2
ASSLIGRVTGTQY
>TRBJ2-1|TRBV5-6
ASSADRGDEQF
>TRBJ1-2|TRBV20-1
SARRGASYGYT
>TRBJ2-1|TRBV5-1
ASSLGSRANYNEQF
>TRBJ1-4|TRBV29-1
SVERGGTLF
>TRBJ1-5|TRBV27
ASSFSQNHQPQH
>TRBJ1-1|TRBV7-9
ASSTRVIGRAF
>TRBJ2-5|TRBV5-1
ASSLHTTSGSHETQY
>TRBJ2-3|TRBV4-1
ASSQVGGKADTQY
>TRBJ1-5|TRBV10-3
AISESLGGNQPQH
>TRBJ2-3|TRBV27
ASRGVSMN
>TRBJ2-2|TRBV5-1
ASSLGTSGDGELF
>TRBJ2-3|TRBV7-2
ASSLSGYTDTQY
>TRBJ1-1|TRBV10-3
AISPVHTQGLRAF
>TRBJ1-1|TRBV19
ASSLRDRLNTEAF
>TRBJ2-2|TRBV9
ASSGTPGTNTGELF
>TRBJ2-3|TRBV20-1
SATLAGADTQY
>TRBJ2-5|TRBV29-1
SARWGETQY
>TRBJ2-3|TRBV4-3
ASSLTSGEDTDTQY
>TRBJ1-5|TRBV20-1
SARGGLQRPQH
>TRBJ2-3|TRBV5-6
ASSLPVADTQY
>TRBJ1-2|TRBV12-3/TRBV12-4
ASSSQEPYGYT
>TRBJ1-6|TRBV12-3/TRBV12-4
ASSLRIRAANSPLH
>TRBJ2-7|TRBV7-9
ASSLAGDLYEQY
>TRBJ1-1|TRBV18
ASSPSQNTEAF
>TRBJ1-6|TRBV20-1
SARPPRGSPLH
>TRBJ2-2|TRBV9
ASSVLERYTGELF
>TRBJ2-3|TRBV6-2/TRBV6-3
ASSYGGVRWDTQY
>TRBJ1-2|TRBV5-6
ASSFQRSYGYT
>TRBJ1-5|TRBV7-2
ASSLTTGGLGNQPQH
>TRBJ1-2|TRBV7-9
ASSFLGAGGIYGYT
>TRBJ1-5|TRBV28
ASSLRQGNQPQH
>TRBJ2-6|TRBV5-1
ASSSVLESGANVLT